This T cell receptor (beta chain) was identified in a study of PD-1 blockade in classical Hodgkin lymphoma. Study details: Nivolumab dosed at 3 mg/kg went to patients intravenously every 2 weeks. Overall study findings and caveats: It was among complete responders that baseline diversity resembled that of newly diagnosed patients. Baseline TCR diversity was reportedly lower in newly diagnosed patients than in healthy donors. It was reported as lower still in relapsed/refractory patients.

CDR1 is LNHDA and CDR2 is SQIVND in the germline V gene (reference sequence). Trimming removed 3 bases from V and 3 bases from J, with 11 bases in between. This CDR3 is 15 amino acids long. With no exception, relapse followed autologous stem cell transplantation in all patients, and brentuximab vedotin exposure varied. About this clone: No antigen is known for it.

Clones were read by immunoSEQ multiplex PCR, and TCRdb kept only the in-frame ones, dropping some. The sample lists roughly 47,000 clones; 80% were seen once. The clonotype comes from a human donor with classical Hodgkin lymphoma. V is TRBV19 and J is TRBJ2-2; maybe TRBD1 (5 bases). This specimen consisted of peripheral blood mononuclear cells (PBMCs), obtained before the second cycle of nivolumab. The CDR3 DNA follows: TGTGCCAGTAGTATCGTTCAGGGCTACACCGGGGAGCTGTTTTTT. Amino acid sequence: CASSIVQGYTGELFF.